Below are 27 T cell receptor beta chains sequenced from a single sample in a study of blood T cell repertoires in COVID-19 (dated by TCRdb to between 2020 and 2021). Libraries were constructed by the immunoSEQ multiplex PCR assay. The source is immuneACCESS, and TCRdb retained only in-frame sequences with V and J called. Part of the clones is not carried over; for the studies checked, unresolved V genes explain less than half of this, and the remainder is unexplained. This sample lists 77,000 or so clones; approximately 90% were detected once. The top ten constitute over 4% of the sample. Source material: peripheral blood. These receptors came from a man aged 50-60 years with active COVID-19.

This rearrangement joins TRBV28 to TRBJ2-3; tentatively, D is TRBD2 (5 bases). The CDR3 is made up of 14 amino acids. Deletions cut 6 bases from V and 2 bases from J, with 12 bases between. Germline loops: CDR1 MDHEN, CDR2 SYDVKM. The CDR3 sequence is CASSGLVNTDTQYF. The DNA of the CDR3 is TGTGCCAGCAGCGGACTGGTTAACACAGATACGCAGTATTTT.

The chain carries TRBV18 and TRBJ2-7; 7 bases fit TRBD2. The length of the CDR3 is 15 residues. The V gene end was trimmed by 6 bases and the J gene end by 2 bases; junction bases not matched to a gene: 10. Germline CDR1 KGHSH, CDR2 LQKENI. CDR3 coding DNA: TGTGCCAGCTCTCCTTATCACGGGGGGACCTACGAGCAGTACTTC. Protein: CASSPYHGGTYEQYF.

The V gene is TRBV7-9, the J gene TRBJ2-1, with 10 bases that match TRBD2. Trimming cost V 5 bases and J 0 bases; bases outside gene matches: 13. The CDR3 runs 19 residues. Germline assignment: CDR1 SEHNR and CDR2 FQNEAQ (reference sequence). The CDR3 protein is CASSPRTSGDFSSYNEQFF. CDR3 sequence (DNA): TGTGCCAGCAGCCCGAGGACTAGCGGAGATTTCAGCTCCTACAATGAGCAGTTCTTC.

The CDR3 loop reads CASSLGGRTEAFF. CDR3 DNA: TGTGCCAGCAGCCTGGGGGGGCGCACTGAAGCTTTCTTT. The V gene is TRBV27, the J gene TRBJ1-1; a possible D gene is TRBD1 (6 bases). Germline V gene data show CDR1 as MNHEY and CDR2 as SMNVEV (reference sequence). The germline V and J ends were trimmed by 6 bases and 4 bases, with 12 bases remaining between them. CDR3 length equals 13 residues.

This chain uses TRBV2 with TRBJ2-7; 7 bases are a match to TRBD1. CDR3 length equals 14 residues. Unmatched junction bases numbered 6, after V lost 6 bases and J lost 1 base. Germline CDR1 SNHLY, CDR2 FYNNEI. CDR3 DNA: TGTGCCAGCAGGGCGGACAGGACTTCCTACGAGCAGTACTTC. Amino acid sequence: CASRADRTSYEQYF.

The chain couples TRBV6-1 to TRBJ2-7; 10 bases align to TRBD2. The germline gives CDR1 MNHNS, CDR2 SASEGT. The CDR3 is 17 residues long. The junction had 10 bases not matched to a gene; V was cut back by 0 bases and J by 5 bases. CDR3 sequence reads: CASSEAHGLAVSNEQYF. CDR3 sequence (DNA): TGTGCCAGCAGTGAAGCCCATGGACTAGCGGTTTCAAACGAGCAGTACTTC.

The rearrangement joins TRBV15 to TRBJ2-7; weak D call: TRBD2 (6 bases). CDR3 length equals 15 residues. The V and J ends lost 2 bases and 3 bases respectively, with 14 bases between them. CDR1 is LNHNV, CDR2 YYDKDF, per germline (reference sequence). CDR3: CATSRPSGSIYEQYF. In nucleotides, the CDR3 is TGTGCCACCAGCAGACCCTCCGGGAGCATCTACGAGCAGTACTTC.

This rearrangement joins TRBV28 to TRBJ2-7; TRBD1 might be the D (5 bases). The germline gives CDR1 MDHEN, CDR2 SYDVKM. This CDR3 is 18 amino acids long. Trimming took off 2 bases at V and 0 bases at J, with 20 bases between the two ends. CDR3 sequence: CASSLKRLGAQNSYEQYF. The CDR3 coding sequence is TGTGCCAGCAGTTTAAAAAGGCTTGGGGCACAGAACTCCTACGAGCAGTACTTC. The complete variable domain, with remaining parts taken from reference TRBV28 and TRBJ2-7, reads DVKVTQSSRYLVKRTGEKVFLECVQDMDHENMFWYRQDPGLGLRLIYFSYDVKMKEKGDIPEGYSVSREKKERFSLILESASTNQTSMYLCASSLKRLGAQNSYEQYFGPGTRLTVT.

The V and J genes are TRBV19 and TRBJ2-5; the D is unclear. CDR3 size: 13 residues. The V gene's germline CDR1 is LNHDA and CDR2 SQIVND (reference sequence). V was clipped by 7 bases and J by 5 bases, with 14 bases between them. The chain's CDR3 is CASKSSSLETQYF. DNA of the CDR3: TGTGCCAGTAAAAGCTCTAGTTTGGAGACCCAGTACTTC.

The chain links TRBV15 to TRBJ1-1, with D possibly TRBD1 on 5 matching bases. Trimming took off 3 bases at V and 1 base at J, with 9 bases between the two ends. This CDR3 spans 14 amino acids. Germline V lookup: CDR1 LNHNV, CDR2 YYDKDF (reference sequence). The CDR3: CATSRGGSNTEAFF. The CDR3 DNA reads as TGTGCCACCAGCAGGGGGGGGTCGAACACTGAAGCTTTCTTT.

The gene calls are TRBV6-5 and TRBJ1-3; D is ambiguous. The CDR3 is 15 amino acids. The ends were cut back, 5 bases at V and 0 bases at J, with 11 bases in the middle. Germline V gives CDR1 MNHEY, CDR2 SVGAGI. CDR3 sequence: CASSPDQASGNTIYF. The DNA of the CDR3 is TGTGCCAGCAGTCCTGATCAGGCCTCTGGAAACACCATATATTTT.

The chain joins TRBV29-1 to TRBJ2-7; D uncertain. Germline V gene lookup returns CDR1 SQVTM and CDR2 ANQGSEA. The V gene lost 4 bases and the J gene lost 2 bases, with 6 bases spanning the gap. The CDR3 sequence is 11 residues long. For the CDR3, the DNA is TGCAGCGTTGGCAGGACCTACGAGCAGTACTTC. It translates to CSVGRTYEQYF.

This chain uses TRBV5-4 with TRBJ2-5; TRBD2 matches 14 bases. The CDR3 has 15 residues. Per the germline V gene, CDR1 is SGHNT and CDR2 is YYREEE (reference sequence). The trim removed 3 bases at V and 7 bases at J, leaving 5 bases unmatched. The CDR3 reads CASSWTSGGTGTQYF. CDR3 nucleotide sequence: TGTGCCAGCAGCTGGACTAGCGGGGGGACTGGGACCCAGTACTTC.

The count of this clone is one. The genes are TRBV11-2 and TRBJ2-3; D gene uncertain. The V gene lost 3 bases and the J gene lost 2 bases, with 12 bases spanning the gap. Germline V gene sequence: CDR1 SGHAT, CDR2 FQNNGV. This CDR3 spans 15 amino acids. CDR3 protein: CASSFSVLYTDTQYF. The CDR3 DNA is TGTGCCAGCAGCTTCTCTGTCCTCTACACAGATACGCAGTATTTT. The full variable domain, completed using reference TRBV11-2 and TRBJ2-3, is EAGVAQSPRYKIIEKRQSVAFWCNPISGHATLYWYQQILGQGPKLLIQFQNNGVVDDSQLPKDRFSAERLKGVDSTLKIQPAKLEDSAVYLCASSFSVLYTDTQYFGPGTRLTVL.

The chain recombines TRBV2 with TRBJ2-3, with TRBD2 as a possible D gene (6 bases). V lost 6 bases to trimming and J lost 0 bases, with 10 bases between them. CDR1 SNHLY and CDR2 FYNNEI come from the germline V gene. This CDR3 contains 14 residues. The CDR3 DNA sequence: TGTGCCAGCAGGGGGGGTCCGAGCACAGATACGCAGTATTTT. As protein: CASRGGPSTDTQYF.

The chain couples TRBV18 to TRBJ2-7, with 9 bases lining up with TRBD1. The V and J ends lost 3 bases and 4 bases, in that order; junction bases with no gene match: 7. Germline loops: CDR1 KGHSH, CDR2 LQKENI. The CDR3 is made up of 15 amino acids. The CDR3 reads CASSPGGQGRYEQYF. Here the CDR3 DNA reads TGTGCCAGCTCACCGGGGGGACAGGGCCGGTACGAGCAGTACTTC.

In DNA, the CDR3 is TGTGCCAGCAGCACCGCGACTAGCGGGGGGGTCTCCTACAATGAGCAGTTCTTC. Amino acid sequence: CASSTATSGGVSYNEQFF. This sequence joins TRBV5-4 and TRBJ2-1; 14 nucleotides align to TRBD2. CDR1 and CDR2 from the germline V gene are SGHNT and YYREEE (reference sequence). The V gene end was trimmed by 4 bases and the J gene end by 0 bases; junction bases not matched to a gene: 6. The CDR3 sequence is 18 residues long.

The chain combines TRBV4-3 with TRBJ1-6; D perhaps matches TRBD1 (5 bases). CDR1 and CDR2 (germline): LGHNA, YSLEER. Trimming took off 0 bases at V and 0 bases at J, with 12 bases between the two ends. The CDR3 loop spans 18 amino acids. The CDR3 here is CASSQDWRGSSYNSPLHF. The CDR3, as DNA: TGCGCCAGCAGCCAAGATTGGAGGGGAAGCTCCTATAATTCACCCCTCCACTTT.

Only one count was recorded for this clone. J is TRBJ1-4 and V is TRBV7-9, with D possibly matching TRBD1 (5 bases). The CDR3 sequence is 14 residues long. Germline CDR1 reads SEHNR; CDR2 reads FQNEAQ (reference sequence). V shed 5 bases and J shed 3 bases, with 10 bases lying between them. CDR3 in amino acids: CASSPTGANEKLFF. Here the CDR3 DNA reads TGTGCCAGCAGCCCTACGGGGGCTAATGAAAAACTGTTTTTT.

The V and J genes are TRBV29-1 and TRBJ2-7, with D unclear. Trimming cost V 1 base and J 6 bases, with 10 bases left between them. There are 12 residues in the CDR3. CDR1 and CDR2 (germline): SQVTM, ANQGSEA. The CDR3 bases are TGCAGCGTTGAAGTTACAAGTATCGAGCAGTACTTC. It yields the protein CSVEVTSIEQYF.

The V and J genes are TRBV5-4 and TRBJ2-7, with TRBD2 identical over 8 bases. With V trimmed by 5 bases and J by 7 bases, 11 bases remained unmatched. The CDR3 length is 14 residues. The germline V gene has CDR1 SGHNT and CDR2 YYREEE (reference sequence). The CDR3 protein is CASSPLAGGGEQYF. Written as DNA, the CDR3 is TGTGCCAGCAGTCCACTGGCGGGGGGCGGGGAGCAGTACTTC.

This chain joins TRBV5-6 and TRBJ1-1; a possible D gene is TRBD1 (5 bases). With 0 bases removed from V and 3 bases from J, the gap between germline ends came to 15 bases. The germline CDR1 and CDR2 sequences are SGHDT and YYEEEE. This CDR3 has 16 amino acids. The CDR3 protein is CASSLDGQGRDTEAFF. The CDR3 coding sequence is TGTGCCAGCAGCTTGGATGGGCAGGGCAGGGACACTGAAGCTTTCTTT.

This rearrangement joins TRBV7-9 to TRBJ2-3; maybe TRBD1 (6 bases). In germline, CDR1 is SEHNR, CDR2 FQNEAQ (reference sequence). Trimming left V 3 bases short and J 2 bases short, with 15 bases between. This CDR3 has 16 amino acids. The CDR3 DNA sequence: TGTGCCAGCAGCTTCCGGACCGGACAGCCCACAGATACGCAGTATTTT. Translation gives CASSFRTGQPTDTQYF.

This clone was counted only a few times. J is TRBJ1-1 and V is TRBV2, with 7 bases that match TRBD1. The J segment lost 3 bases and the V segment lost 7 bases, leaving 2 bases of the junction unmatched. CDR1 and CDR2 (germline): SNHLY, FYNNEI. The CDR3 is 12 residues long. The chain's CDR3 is CASNDRDTEAFF. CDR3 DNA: TGTGCCAGCAATGACAGGGACACTGAAGCTTTCTTT.

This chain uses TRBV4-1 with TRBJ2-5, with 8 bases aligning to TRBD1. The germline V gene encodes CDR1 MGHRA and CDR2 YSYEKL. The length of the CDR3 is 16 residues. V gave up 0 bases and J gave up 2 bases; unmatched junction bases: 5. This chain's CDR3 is CASSQDPDRAQETQYF. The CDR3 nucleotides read TGCGCCAGCAGCCAAGATCCGGACAGGGCTCAAGAGACCCAGTACTTC.

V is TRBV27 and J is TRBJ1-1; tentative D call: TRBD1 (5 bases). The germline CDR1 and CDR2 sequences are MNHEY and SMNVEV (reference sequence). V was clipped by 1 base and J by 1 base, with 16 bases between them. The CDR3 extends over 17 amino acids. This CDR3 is CASSLFQTDRSNTEAFF. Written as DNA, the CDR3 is TGTGCCAGCAGTTTATTCCAGACAGATCGTTCGAACACTGAAGCTTTCTTT.

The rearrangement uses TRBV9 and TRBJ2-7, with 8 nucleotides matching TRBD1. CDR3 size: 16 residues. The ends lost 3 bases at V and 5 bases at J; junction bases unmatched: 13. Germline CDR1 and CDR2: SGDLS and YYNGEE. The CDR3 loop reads CASSARQGRWGNEQYF. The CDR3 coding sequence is TGTGCCAGCAGCGCCCGACAGGGGCGGTGGGGGAACGAGCAGTACTTC.